This TCR beta chain was sequenced for a study of cytomegalovirus exposure and HLA in healthy donors. There are 17 residues in the CDR3. Germline trimming cut 2 bases from V and 1 base from J; bases unmatched to any gene: 10. Germline assignment: CDR1 SGHVS and CDR2 FQNEAQ. Produced via immunoSEQ multiplex PCR; TCRdb's table is partial and in-frame only. The sample carries under 400,000 clones, over 75% recorded once. To note about this clone: The antigen remains undetermined.

General observations from the study: Despite most TCR sequences being rare, some public TCRs occurred in many donors. In vitro data verified three CMV-associated chains as specific for CMV antigens.

This clonotype originated in a man between 25 and 39 years old in good health and CMV-seronegative. The sample taken for sequencing was PBMCs. The chain uses TRBV7-8 and TRBJ2-7; TRBD1 agrees at 8 bases. CDR3 sequence: CASSLSRGNRGSYEQYF. In nucleotides, the CDR3 is TGTGCCAGCAGCTTATCCAGGGGGAACAGGGGGTCCTACGAGCAGTACTTC.